A single sample is the source of the 17 T cell receptor beta chains below, sequenced in a study of blood T cell repertoires in COVID-19. TCRdb's table, derived via immunoSEQ multiplex PCR, lists solely in-frame clones and lacks some. The data contain about 190,000 clones, about four fifths of them singletons. The sequencing input was PBMCs or T cells enriched from blood (not recorded which). These receptors all come from a young woman who had recovered from COVID-19.

The rearrangement uses TRBV5-8 and TRBJ1-6, with 9 positions matching TRBD1. Germline CDR1 is SGHTS and CDR2 is YDEGEE. With V trimmed by 3 bases and J by 6 bases, 7 bases remained unmatched. The CDR3 covers 16 residues. The CDR3 loop is CASSYYRGPGNSPLHF. In DNA form, the CDR3 reads TGTGCCAGCAGCTATTACAGGGGGCCTGGTAATTCACCCCTCCACTTT.

This chain uses TRBV18 with TRBJ1-2; D uncertain. V was trimmed by 2 bases and J by 2 bases, leaving 9 bases between them. This CDR3 is 14 amino acids long. Germline CDR1 reads KGHSH; CDR2 reads LQKENI. The CDR3 DNA reads as TGTGCCAGCTCACCAGAGCGGCTAAACTATGGCTACACCTTC. Amino acids: CASSPERLNYGYTF.

This clone was seen only a few times. V and J are TRBV5-1 and TRBJ2-1; possibly TRBD2 for D (5 bases). V was trimmed by 1 base and J by 5 bases, leaving 10 bases between them. Germline CDR1 is SGHRS and CDR2 is YFSETQ. This CDR3 is built from 14 residues. The CDR3 loop is CASSLFAGNNEQFF. The CDR3 nucleotides are TGCGCCAGCAGCTTGTTCGCGGGCAACAATGAGCAGTTCTTC.

V gene TRBV6-5 combines with J gene TRBJ2-7, with 7 bases lining up with TRBD2. The ends lost 6 bases at V and 0 bases at J; junction bases unmatched: 2. Germline CDR1 is MNHEY and CDR2 is SVGAGI. This CDR3 spans 13 amino acids. CDR3 coding DNA: TGTGCCAGCAGGGGCGGGAGCTCCTACGAGCAGTACTTC. It yields the protein CASRGGSSYEQYF.

V gene TRBV5-5 combines with J gene TRBJ2-5, with TRBD2 matching 10 bases. CDR1 SGHKS and CDR2 YYEKEE come from the germline V gene (reference sequence). Trimming at V came to 4 bases and at J to 3 bases, leaving 12 bases not matched to a gene. CDR3 length: 17 residues. CDR3 DNA sequence: TGTGCCAGCAGCGGCATATCTAGCGGGAGTGGGAAAGAGACCCAGTACTTC. This translates into CASSGISSGSGKETQYF.

The chain links TRBV5-5 to TRBJ2-6, with TRBD1 matching 10 bases. The germline CDR1 and CDR2 sequences are SGHKS and YYEKEE (reference sequence). The ends lost 0 bases at V and 1 base at J; junction bases unmatched: 4. The CDR3 sequence is 18 residues long. This CDR3 reads CASSLVGQGMSGANVLTF. The CDR3, as DNA: TGTGCCAGCAGCTTGGTGGGACAGGGGATGTCTGGGGCCAACGTCCTGACTTTC.

This clone was counted a single time. The chain combines TRBV27 with TRBJ1-2, with TRBD1 matching over 7 bases. V dropped 6 bases and J dropped 3; count of bases not matched to a gene: 4. Germline assignment: CDR1 MNHEY and CDR2 SMNVEV (reference sequence). The CDR3 covers 13 residues. In nucleotides, the CDR3 is TGTGCCAGCAGGGGAGACAGGGACTATGGCTACACCTTC. Protein sequence: CASRGDRDYGYTF.

The chain recombines TRBV10-2 with TRBJ2-2; 7 nucleotides line up with TRBD2. The CDR3 runs to 17 residues. The trim removed 3 bases at V and 3 bases at J, leaving 10 bases unmatched. CDR1 WSHSY and CDR2 SAAADI come from the germline V gene. CDR3 nucleotide sequence: TGCGCCAGCAGTGATCTTCAGCGGGGCCCGGACACCGGGGAGCTGTTTTTT. Translating gives CASSDLQRGPDTGELFF.

V gene TRBV3-1 (or the pseudogene TRBV3-2) combines with J gene TRBJ1-2, with a possible D match to TRBD1 (5 bases). With 10 bases removed from V and 2 bases from J, the gap between germline ends came to 11 bases. This CDR3 spans 12 amino acids. Germline CDR1 and CDR2: LGHDT and YNNKEL (reference sequence). The CDR3 is CATTGGNYGYTF. As DNA, the CDR3 is TGTGCCACAACGGGGGGAAACTATGGCTACACCTTC.

V usage is TRBV28 and J usage is TRBJ2-3; D call uncertain. Germline loops: CDR1 MDHEN, CDR2 SYDVKM. Trimming took 2 bases from V and 0 from J, leaving 6 bases between them. This CDR3 comprises 14 residues. The chain's CDR3 is CASSLMTSTDTQYF. The CDR3 region has the DNA TGTGCCAGCAGTTTAATGACTAGCACAGATACGCAGTATTTT.

This clone was counted a single time. V gene TRBV5-8 combines with J gene TRBJ2-2; no clear D gene. Germline lookup yields CDR1 SGHTS and CDR2 YDEGEE. The CDR3 has 15 residues. Trimming cost V 4 bases and J 1 base, with 11 bases left between them. The CDR3 loop is CASSRGTRNTGELFF. CDR3 bases: TGTGCCAGCAGCCGAGGCACTCGGAACACCGGGGAGCTGTTTTTT.

The chain recombines TRBV14 with TRBJ2-5; 9 bases are shared with TRBD1. The CDR3 covers 14 residues. Germline CDR1 and CDR2: SGHDN and FVKESK. V shed 4 bases, J shed 4 bases, and the junction held 4 bases outside the gene matches. The CDR3: CASSRDRVGETQYF. The CDR3 nucleotides are TGTGCCAGCAGCCGGGACAGGGTCGGAGAGACCCAGTACTTC.

This chain uses TRBV4-2 with TRBJ2-1; TRBD2 agrees at 7 bases. From germline, CDR1 is LGHNA and CDR2 YNFKEQ. With 2 bases clipped from V and 2 bases from J, the junction kept 9 bases outside the gene matches. The length of the CDR3 is 17 residues. The CDR3 region has the DNA TGTGCCAGCAGCCAAAGGGGTGCGGGAGCCCCCTACAATGAGCAGTTCTTC. This sequence encodes CASSQRGAGAPYNEQFF.

The chain couples TRBV28 to TRBJ2-7; 10 bases align to TRBD2. Trimming at V came to 5 bases and at J to 2 bases, leaving 9 bases not matched to a gene. The germline V gene has CDR1 MDHEN and CDR2 SYDVKM. The CDR3 has 16 amino acids. Here the CDR3 reads CASSPPIAGGAYEQYF. In DNA form, the CDR3 reads TGTGCCAGCAGTCCGCCGATAGCGGGAGGAGCCTACGAGCAGTACTTC.

The chain couples TRBV5-1 to TRBJ2-1; D perhaps matches TRBD2 (7 bases). Germline lookup yields CDR1 SGHRS and CDR2 YFSETQ. V was shortened by 0 bases and J by 7 bases, with 11 bases between the two germline ends. This CDR3 spans 14 amino acids. CDR3 amino acids: CASSLEGGRNEQFF. CDR3 bases: TGCGCCAGCAGCTTGGAGGGGGGGCGGAATGAGCAGTTCTTC. Full variable domain (missing parts from reference TRBV5-1 and TRBJ2-1): KAGVTQTPRYLIKTRGQQVTLSCSPISGHRSVSWYQQTPGQGLQFLFEYFSETQRNKGNFPGRFSGRQFSNSRSEMNVSTLELGDSALYLCASSLEGGRNEQFFGPGTRLTVL.

Here the CDR3 reads CASSPGRGETQYF. As DNA, the CDR3 is TGTGCCAGCAGCCCCGGGAGGGGAGAGACCCAGTACTTC. V and J are TRBV7-3 and TRBJ2-5; 8 positions match TRBD2. The CDR3 covers 13 residues. The V gene's germline CDR1 is SGHTA and CDR2 FQGTGA. The J segment lost 4 bases and the V segment lost 5 bases, leaving 3 bases of the junction unmatched.

The chain carries TRBV28 and TRBJ2-6; a possible D gene is TRBD2 (6 bases). Germline assignment: CDR1 MDHEN and CDR2 SYDVKM. Trimming removed 8 bases from V and 0 bases from J, with 14 bases in between. The CDR3 is made up of 16 amino acids. The CDR3 loop reads CASWAGSSSGANVLTF. DNA of the CDR3: TGTGCCAGCTGGGCGGGGTCCTCCTCTGGGGCCAACGTCCTGACTTTC.